The 19 T cell receptor beta chains reported below all come from one sample, sequenced in a study of cytomegalovirus exposure and HLA in healthy donors (dated by TCRdb to the late 2010s). Preparation of the library involved the immunoSEQ multiplex PCR assay. For the multiplex PCR, a mixture combining 60 forward primers for TCR Vbeta segments and 13 reverse primers for TCR Jbeta segments was used. TCRdb's version of the immuneACCESS table is confined to in-frame rearrangements and falls short of the full clone set. An unresolved V gene accounts for under half of the shortfall where checked; the remainder is of unknown origin. This sample gives over 150,000 clones in total; approximately 80% of them show up just once. Together, the top ten hold 1.5% to 2% of the sample. The sequencing input was PBMCs. These receptors were taken from a woman aged 18-29 years in good health and CMV-seronegative.

This chain uses TRBV28 with TRBJ1-5; D unclear. Germline-derived CDR1 and CDR2 are MDHEN and SYDVKM. V lost 5 bases and J 5 bases, leaving 10 bases between the germline ends. This CDR3 spans 13 amino acids. The CDR3 bases are TGTGCCAGCAGTATACCAAGAGATCAGCCCCAGCATTTT. This gives the protein CASSIPRDQPQHF.

The J gene is TRBJ2-7, the V gene TRBV11-2; the D gene is possibly TRBD1 (5 bases). V gave up 5 bases and J gave up 3 bases, with 23 bases separating them. The CDR3 loop spans 17 amino acids. Germline values: CDR1 SGHAT, CDR2 FQNNGV. CDR3 residues: CASSPSLLQGGHYEQYF. Written as DNA, the CDR3 is TGTGCCAGCAGCCCTAGTCTCCTGCAGGGTGGGCACTACGAGCAGTACTTC.

V usage is TRBV10-3 and J usage is TRBJ2-3, with 12 nucleotides matching TRBD1. The V and J ends lost 6 bases and 4 bases, in that order; junction bases with no gene match: 8. The length of the CDR3 is 16 residues. Germline V CDR1 and CDR2: ENHRY, SYGVKD. The CDR3 sequence is CAIRKGGTGGADTQYF. In DNA, the CDR3 is TGTGCCATCAGGAAAGGAGGGACAGGGGGCGCAGATACGCAGTATTTT.

This sequence joins TRBV5-4 and TRBJ1-5; unclear D gene. V lost 4 bases to trimming and J lost 2 bases, with 13 bases between them. CDR3 size: 15 residues. The V gene's germline CDR1 is SGHNT and CDR2 YYREEE (reference sequence). The CDR3 here is CASSRQTEGNQPQHF. The CDR3 bases are TGTGCCAGCAGCCGCCAAACCGAGGGCAATCAGCCCCAGCATTTT.

In its sample, this clone was seen a few times. As DNA, the CDR3 is TGTGCTTCACGGGGGTCTCCTTCCTACGAGCAGTACTTC. It codes for CASRGSPSYEQYF. The chain combines TRBV6-5 with TRBJ2-7; perhaps TRBD2 as D (6 bases). Per germline, CDR1 MNHEY and CDR2 SVGAGI. The CDR3 runs 13 residues.

This chain connects TRBV28 to TRBJ1-1; D is perhaps TRBD1 (6 bases). Germline CDR1 MDHEN, CDR2 SYDVKM. The CDR3 runs to 16 residues. Trimming stripped 6 bases from V and 3 bases from J, with 20 bases between. CDR3 in DNA: TGTGCCAGCAGCTTCGACCTCAGGGGTTGGGACACTGAAGCTTTCTTT. It is translated as CASSFDLRGWDTEAFF.

Written as DNA, the CDR3 is TGTGCCACCAGCATAGGAGGATATGAGCAGTTCTTC. It specifies CATSIGGYEQFF. V gene TRBV15 combines with J gene TRBJ2-1, with D perhaps TRBD2 (5 bases). CDR1 and CDR2 (germline): LNHNV, YYDKDF (reference sequence). This CDR3 spans 12 amino acids. The V and J ends lost 4 bases and 8 bases respectively, with 9 bases between them. Based on the CDR3 plus reference TRBV15 and TRBJ2-1, the full variable domain is DAMVIQNPRYQVTQFGKPVTLSCSQTLNHNVMYWYQQKSSQAPKLLFHYYDKDFNNEADTPDNFQSRRPNTSFCFLDIRSPGLGDTAMYLCATSIGGYEQFFGPGTRLTVL.

To note about this clone: Relative to the germline gene, one junction end is altered; a read error may explain this. The V gene is TRBV7-9, the J gene TRBJ2-7; D gene uncertain. The CDR3 contains 14 residues. Germline-derived CDR1 and CDR2 are SEHNR and FQNEAQ (reference sequence). The CDR3 sequence: CSSSPRRSTYEQYF. CDR3 in DNA: TGTTCCAGCAGCCCACGCCGGTCGACCTACGAGCAGTACTTC.

The CDR3 coding sequence is TGTGCCAGCAGCGTAGGGACAGTCTACGAGCAGTACTTC. Translation gives CASSVGTVYEQYF. This chain uses TRBV7-9 with TRBJ2-7; 7 bases align to TRBD1. V shed 5 bases and J 3 bases; nucleotides not matched to a gene: 4. Per germline, CDR1 SEHNR and CDR2 FQNEAQ (reference sequence). The CDR3 runs to 13 residues.

Only a few counts were recorded for this clone. V and J are TRBV9 and TRBJ2-6; maybe TRBD1 (6 bases). The ends were cut back, 0 bases at V and 0 bases at J, with 13 bases in the middle. Germline values: CDR1 SGDLS, CDR2 YYNGEE. The CDR3 has 18 residues. The CDR3 DNA follows: TGTGCCAGCAGCGTAGTGGGGGCCCTCTCCTCTGGGGCCAACGTCCTGACTTTC. It codes for CASSVVGALSSGANVLTF.

The V call is TRBV7-9, the J call TRBJ2-7, with a weak D call TRBD2 (6 bases). The CDR3 covers 16 residues. Germline assignment: CDR1 SEHNR and CDR2 FQNEAQ (reference sequence). V shed 0 bases and J shed 2 bases, with 14 bases lying between them. This CDR3 is CASSLASGGATYEQYF. DNA for the CDR3: TGTGCCAGCAGCTTAGCGTCCGGCGGGGCGACCTACGAGCAGTACTTC.

As to this clone: At one boundary the junction diverges from the germline segment, which might be a read error. This rearrangement joins TRBV6-1 to TRBJ2-3; 12 bases align to TRBD2. The CDR3 has 17 amino acids. Germline V gene lookup returns CDR1 MNHNS and CDR2 SASEGT. The CDR3 sequence is CASSEFGLAGLTDTQCF. As DNA, the CDR3 is TGTGCCAGCAGTGAATTCGGACTAGCGGGACTCACAGATACGCAGTGTTTT.

The chain employs TRBV5-5 and TRBJ2-7; D is undetermined. The CDR3 loop spans 13 amino acids. V was cut by 4 bases and J by 4 bases, with 12 bases left in between. CDR1 and CDR2 (germline): SGHKS, YYEKEE (reference sequence). CDR3 sequence reads: CASSVGLKYEQYF. CDR3 DNA: TGTGCCAGCAGCGTCGGTTTAAAGTACGAGCAGTACTTC.

J is TRBJ2-5 and V is TRBV2; 11 nucleotides agree with TRBD1. CDR1 is SNHLY, CDR2 FYNNEI, per germline. This CDR3 is built from 14 residues. After removal of 6 bases from V and 4 bases from J, the junction contained 4 bases not matched to a gene. The CDR3 DNA reads as TGTGCCAGCAGCCGGACAGGGGGCAGAGAGACCCAGTACTTC. Protein product: CASSRTGGRETQYF.

This clone occurred once. The J gene is TRBJ1-3, the V gene TRBV5-5; D possibly corresponds to TRBD1 (6 bases). Germline values: CDR1 SGHKS, CDR2 YYEKEE (reference sequence). Trimming shortened V by 4 bases and J by 2 bases, and 13 bases separated the two germline ends. The CDR3 length is 15 residues. CDR3 sequence (DNA): TGTGCCAGCAGCGAAAACCCAGGGGCTGGAAACACCATATATTTT. As protein: CASSENPGAGNTIYF. Full variable domain (outside the CDR3, taken from reference TRBV5-5 and TRBJ1-3): DAGVTQSPTHLIKTRGQQVTLRCSPISGHKSVSWYQQVLGQGPQFIFQYYEKEERGRGNFPDRFSARQFPNYSSELNVNALLLGDSALYLCASSENPGAGNTIYFGEGSWLTVV.

This sequence joins TRBV28 and TRBJ2-1; D is unclear. This CDR3 has 12 residues. Trimming removed 5 bases at V and 10 bases at J, with 12 bases between. CDR1 MDHEN and CDR2 SYDVKM come from the germline V gene. Written as DNA, the CDR3 is TGTGCCAGCAGTCCCCGCCCCGGGGAGCAGTTCTTC. Encoded protein: CASSPRPGEQFF.

The rearrangement links TRBV6-6 to TRBJ1-2, with a tentative D call TRBD1 (6 bases). This CDR3 has 13 residues. From germline, CDR1 is MNHNY and CDR2 SVGAGI (reference sequence). Trimming cost V 3 bases and J 3 bases, with 8 bases left between them. The CDR3 spells CASSYAGDYGYTF. In nucleotides, the CDR3 is TGTGCCAGCAGTTATGCAGGGGACTATGGCTACACCTTC.

The chain joins TRBV6-5 to TRBJ2-7; maybe TRBD1 (5 bases). Trimming left V 2 bases short and J 6 bases short, with 11 bases between. Germline CDR1 MNHEY, CDR2 SVGAGI. The CDR3 consists of 13 residues. CDR3 DNA: TGTGCCAGCAGTTACGGGGCCTCCGGCGAGCAGTACTTC. This sequence encodes CASSYGASGEQYF.

On this clone: Mismatch with germline at one junction end may stem from a read error. The chain combines TRBV5-1 with TRBJ2-7; the match to TRBD1 covers 8 bases. CDR1 and CDR2 from the germline V gene are SGHRS and YFSETQ. This CDR3 has 14 amino acids. CDR3 sequence: CASSRTGSPYEQYF. In DNA form, the CDR3 reads TGTGCCAGCAGCCGGACAGGGTCGCCCTACGAGCAGTACTTC.